The 21 T cell receptor beta chains listed next were all sequenced from one sample in a study of blood T cell repertoires in COVID-19. Data came from immunoSEQ multiplex PCR; TCRdb stores just in-frame clones and leaves some out. The table includes a few hundred thousand clones, approximately 82% detected once. Sequenced material: peripheral blood. The receptors stem from a man under 40 who had recovered from COVID-19.

The CDR3 nucleotides read TGTGCCAGCACTGGGGACAGGAGTTATGGCTACACCTTC. It yields the protein CASTGDRSYGYTF. The genes are TRBV6-5 and TRBJ1-2, with 8 bases identical to TRBD1. The germline V gene encodes CDR1 MNHEY and CDR2 SVGAGI. This CDR3 is 13 amino acids long. With V trimmed by 7 bases and J by 5 bases, 6 bases remained unmatched.

The chain joins TRBV7-9 to TRBJ2-2, with 11 bases identical to TRBD1. CDR3 length equals 15 residues. After removal of 4 bases from V and 4 bases from J, the junction contained 2 bases not matched to a gene. CDR1 and CDR2 from the germline V gene are SEHNR and FQNEAQ (reference sequence). This chain's CDR3 is CASSSGQGGTGELFF. DNA for the CDR3: TGTGCCAGCAGCTCGGGACAGGGGGGCACCGGGGAGCTGTTTTTT.

The J gene is TRBJ1-2, the V gene TRBV9; D is uncertain. This CDR3 has 10 amino acids. Germline lookup yields CDR1 SGDLS and CDR2 YYNGEE. Trimming pared 8 bases from V and 10 bases from J, leaving 12 bases between. The CDR3 nucleotides are TGTGCCAGACACCTCATCGTCTACACCTTC. Translating it yields CARHLIVYTF.

The rearrangement uses TRBV7-9 and TRBJ1-1; D perhaps matches TRBD1 (5 bases). Germline CDR1 reads SEHNR; CDR2 reads FQNEAQ (reference sequence). The CDR3 length is 14 residues. The V and J ends lost 2 bases and 4 bases respectively, with 11 bases between them. The CDR3 coding sequence is TGTGCCAGCAGCTTAACTCAGGGTGGCACTGAAGCTTTCTTT. Protein sequence: CASSLTQGGTEAFF. The full variable domain, rest sourced from reference TRBV7-9 and TRBJ1-1, is DTGVSQNPRHKITKRGQNVTFRCDPISEHNRLYWYRQTLGQGPEFLTYFQNEAQLEKSRLLSDRFSAERPKGSFSTLEIQRTEQGDSAMYLCASSLTQGGTEAFFGQGTRLTVV.

V and J are TRBV7-2 and TRBJ2-7; 7 bases line up with TRBD2. Germline-derived CDR1 and CDR2 are SGHTA and FQGNSA. Trimming removed 8 bases from V and 5 bases from J; junction bases left unmatched: 12. CDR3 length: 14 residues. For the CDR3, the DNA is TGTGCCAGCGGGAGCGGGGAGCACCTTAACGAGCAGTACTTC. Translated, it gives CASGSGEHLNEQYF.

The chain couples TRBV6-5 to TRBJ2-1; 9 nucleotides align to TRBD2. CDR3 length: 13 residues. Trimming at V came to 10 bases and at J to 9 bases, leaving 10 bases not matched to a gene. The germline V gene encodes CDR1 MNHEY and CDR2 SVGAGI. Here the CDR3 DNA reads TGTGCCACTAAGCGGGGGGCTACTGGTGAGCAGTTCTTC. It translates to CATKRGATGEQFF.

Only one count was recorded for this clone. The rearrangement links TRBV5-1 to TRBJ2-5; TRBD2 matches 7 bases. The junction had 3 bases not matched to a gene; V was cut back by 0 bases and J by 1 base. The V gene's germline CDR1 is SGHRS and CDR2 YFSETQ. This CDR3 comprises 15 residues. The CDR3: CASSLDGGIQETQYF. The CDR3 coding sequence is TGCGCCAGCAGCTTGGACGGGGGGATCCAAGAGACCCAGTACTTC.

The chain is built from TRBV4-1 and TRBJ2-7; TRBD2 matches at 9 bases. V was clipped by 4 bases and J by 0 bases; unmatched bases: 13. Germline lookup yields CDR1 MGHRA and CDR2 YSYEKL. The CDR3 runs 18 residues. CDR3 region: CASSLEPAGLASSYEQYF. The CDR3 DNA follows: TGCGCCAGCAGCCTCGAGCCCGCGGGACTAGCCAGCTCCTACGAGCAGTACTTC.

The table lists this clone with a few counts. The V gene is TRBV24-1, the J gene TRBJ2-2, with 7 positions matching TRBD1. CDR1 KGHDR and CDR2 SFDVKD come from the germline V gene. This CDR3 has 15 amino acids. Trimming removed 4 bases from V and 1 base from J; junction bases left unmatched: 2. CDR3 coding DNA: TGTGCCACCAGTGACCGGACAGGGAACACCGGGGAGCTGTTTTTT. Encoded protein: CATSDRTGNTGELFF.

The V gene is TRBV27, the J gene TRBJ1-2; maybe TRBD1 (6 bases). The germline V gene has CDR1 MNHEY and CDR2 SMNVEV (reference sequence). V was clipped by 0 bases and J by 4 bases, with 9 bases between them. This CDR3 region has 14 residues. The CDR3 loop is CASSLSGQTYGYTF. The DNA of the CDR3 is TGTGCCAGCAGTTTATCCGGACAGACCTATGGCTACACCTTC.

This rearrangement joins TRBV14 to TRBJ1-3, with 7 bases identical to TRBD1. The germline V gene encodes CDR1 SGHDN and CDR2 FVKESK. This CDR3 is built from 15 residues. V lost 3 bases to trimming and J lost 0 bases; unmatched junction nucleotides: 2. In nucleotides, the CDR3 is TGTGCCAGCAGCCAGGGGACAGTCTCTGGAAACACCATATATTTT. Translation: CASSQGTVSGNTIYF. The whole variable domain, filled in from reference TRBV14 and TRBJ1-3, reads EAGVTQFPSHSVIEKGQTVTLRCDPISGHDNLYWYRRVMGKEIKFLLHFVKESKQDESGMPNNRFLAERTGGTYSTLKVQPAELEDSGVYFCASSQGTVSGNTIYFGEGSWLTVV.

V usage is TRBV5-6 and J usage is TRBJ2-5, with D uncertain. Germline-derived CDR1 and CDR2 are SGHDT and YYEEEE. This CDR3 contains 13 residues. With 0 bases removed from V and 1 base from J, the gap between germline ends came to 4 bases. The chain's CDR3 is CASSLASQETQYF. Written as DNA, the CDR3 is TGTGCCAGCAGCTTGGCGTCCCAAGAGACCCAGTACTTC.

This chain uses TRBV27 with TRBJ1-5; the match to TRBD1 covers 11 bases. Germline loops: CDR1 MNHEY, CDR2 SMNVEV (reference sequence). This CDR3 comprises 13 residues. The V and J ends lost 8 bases and 5 bases, in that order; junction bases with no gene match: 2. This CDR3 reads CASGDRGYQPQHF. The CDR3 DNA reads TGTGCCAGCGGGGACAGGGGGTATCAGCCCCAGCATTTT.

V is TRBV5-4 and J is TRBJ2-5; D unclear. Germline CDR1 is SGHNT and CDR2 is YYREEE (reference sequence). Trimming pared 2 bases from V and 5 bases from J, leaving 10 bases between. The CDR3 spans 13 residues. This CDR3 is CASSLNPRETQYF. Written as DNA, the CDR3 is TGTGCCAGCAGCTTAAATCCACGGGAGACCCAGTACTTC.

This clone was picked up a small number of times. V is TRBV19 and J is TRBJ1-1, with D possibly matching TRBD1 (5 bases). Per the germline V gene, CDR1 is LNHDA and CDR2 is SQIVND (reference sequence). V was trimmed by 11 bases and J by 4 bases, leaving 14 bases between them. The CDR3 is 12 residues long. The CDR3 coding sequence is TGTGCCTCCCGGAGGGGAATCACTGAAGCTTTCTTT. Protein: CASRRGITEAFF.

This clone was seen more than once but under ten times. The V call is TRBV9, the J call TRBJ2-5; D not resolved. V gave up 0 bases and J gave up 5 bases, with 11 bases separating them. The germline V gene encodes CDR1 SGDLS and CDR2 YYNGEE. This CDR3 is built from 14 residues. The CDR3 protein is CASSVGSAFETQYF. The DNA for the CDR3 is TGTGCCAGCAGCGTAGGGAGTGCCTTTGAGACCCAGTACTTC. Variable domain in full (rest from reference TRBV9 and TRBJ2-5): DSGVTQTPKHLITATGQRVTLRCSPRSGDLSVYWYQQSLDQGLQFLIQYYNGEERAKGNILERFSAQQFPDLHSELNLSSLELGDSALYFCASSVGSAFETQYFGPGTRLLVL.

The chain joins TRBV6-5 to TRBJ1-2; TRBD1 agrees at 8 bases. Germline-derived CDR1 and CDR2 are MNHEY and SVGAGI. The length of the CDR3 is 13 residues. Trimming took 9 bases from V and 4 from J; bases not matched to a gene: 7. The CDR3 DNA reads TGTGCCAGTCGGACAGGGTATGCCTATGGCTACACCTTC. Its protein is CASRTGYAYGYTF.

J is TRBJ1-4 and V is TRBV28; 9 nucleotides align to TRBD1. In germline, CDR1 is MDHEN, CDR2 SYDVKM. This CDR3 has 16 amino acids. Unmatched junction bases numbered 9, after V lost 7 bases and J lost 3 bases. The CDR3 protein is CASTTPTGGPNEKLFF. In DNA, the CDR3 is TGTGCCAGCACCACGCCCACAGGGGGCCCTAATGAAAAACTGTTTTTT.

The chain couples TRBV23-1 to TRBJ1-5; 7 bases fit TRBD1. TRBV23-1 qualifies as an ORF whose function is uncertain. The CDR3 consists of 14 residues. With 2 bases clipped from V and 7 bases from J, the junction kept 5 bases outside the gene matches. The CDR3 protein is CASSQSQGEQPQHF. The CDR3 bases are TGCGCCAGCAGTCAAAGCCAGGGGGAACAGCCCCAGCATTTT.

The J gene is TRBJ1-1, the V gene TRBV4-1; TRBD1 matches at 7 bases. The CDR3 extends over 18 amino acids. Trimming took 6 bases from V and 4 from J; bases not matched to a gene: 20. Germline CDR1 MGHRA, CDR2 YSYEKL. This CDR3 reads CASRHIRLKTGRSTEAFF. Written as DNA, the CDR3 is TGCGCCAGCAGGCATATCAGACTGAAGACAGGGAGGAGCACTGAAGCTTTCTTT.

V gene TRBV28 combines with J gene TRBJ1-2; D possibly corresponds to TRBD1 (5 bases). Germline values: CDR1 MDHEN, CDR2 SYDVKM. V was trimmed by 6 bases and J by 8 bases, leaving 19 bases between them. CDR3 length equals 14 residues. The CDR3 loop is CASRSPGGGRGYTF. The CDR3 nucleotides read TGTGCCAGCAGATCGCCGGGGGGGGGAAGAGGCTACACCTTC.